Listed here are 11 T cell receptor beta chains from one sample, sequenced in a study of early stage breast cancer tumors. Assay used: immunoSEQ multiplex PCR; TCRdb lists only in-frame clones, some missing. The sample has 8,000 to 9,500 clones, 77% seen once. Input material: normal breast tissue next to the tumor. The source is a person in their sixties with breast cancer.

This chain connects TRBV18 to TRBJ2-1, with no clear D. The CDR3 loop spans 12 amino acids. Germline lookup yields CDR1 KGHSH and CDR2 LQKENI. Trimming left V 5 bases short and J 3 bases short, with 5 bases between. The CDR3 region has the DNA TGTGCCAGCTCAACCCTCTACAATGAGCAGTTCTTC. It codes for CASSTLYNEQFF.

The chain carries TRBV7-2 and TRBJ1-1; D may be TRBD1 (5 bases). CDR3 length equals 13 residues. Germline loops: CDR1 SGHTA, CDR2 FQGNSA. The V gene lost 5 bases and the J gene lost 1 base, with 8 bases spanning the gap. The CDR3 region has the DNA TGTGCCAGCAGCAACGGACAGAACACTGAAGCTTTCTTT. It is translated as CASSNGQNTEAFF. Full variable domain (outside the CDR3, taken from reference TRBV7-2 and TRBJ1-1): GAGVSQSPSNKVTEKGKDVELRCDPISGHTALYWYRQSLGQGLEFLIYFQGNSAPDKSGLPSDRFSAERTGGSVSTLTIQRTQQEDSAVYLCASSNGQNTEAFFGQGTRLTVV.

The CDR3 sequence is CASGQSGWELFF. CDR3 nucleotide sequence: TGTGCCAGCGGTCAATCGGGCTGGGAGCTGTTTTTT. The chain recombines TRBV7-6 with TRBJ2-2; D gene ambiguous. The CDR3 contains 12 residues. Germline CDR1 and CDR2: SGHVS and FNYEAQ. V gave up 8 bases and J gave up 9 bases, with 13 bases separating them.

The chain is built from TRBV25-1 and TRBJ1-3; possibly TRBD1 for D (6 bases). The CDR3 contains 15 residues. Trimming took 6 bases from V and 0 from J, leaving 12 bases between them. Germline CDR1 reads MGHDK; CDR2 reads SYGVNS. The CDR3 region is CASRPDSISGNTIYF. In nucleotides, the CDR3 is TGTGCCAGCAGACCGGACAGTATCTCTGGAAACACCATATATTTT.

The V gene is TRBV5-1, the J gene TRBJ1-3; no clear D gene. The CDR3 is 15 residues long. In germline, CDR1 is SGHRS, CDR2 YFSETQ. The V gene lost 4 bases and the J gene lost 0 bases, with 11 bases spanning the gap. CDR3 nucleotide sequence: TGCGCCAGCAGCCCCCGTGGAGACTCTGGAAACACCATATATTTT. Residues: CASSPRGDSGNTIYF.

This clone was seen a handful of times. The chain's CDR3 is CASSPDRGRADTQYF. The CDR3 DNA follows: TGTGCCAGCAGCCCGGACAGGGGGCGTGCAGATACGCAGTATTTT. This chain joins TRBV5-6 and TRBJ2-3; 11 nucleotides agree with TRBD1. V gave up 4 bases and J gave up 4 bases; unmatched junction bases: 5. Germline lookup yields CDR1 SGHDT and CDR2 YYEEEE. The CDR3 is 15 residues long.

V and J are TRBV4-1 and TRBJ2-2; TRBD2 matches at 10 bases. The CDR3 contains 17 residues. Germline lookup yields CDR1 MGHRA and CDR2 YSYEKL. The trim removed 1 base at V and 7 bases at J, leaving 9 bases unmatched. The CDR3 is CASSQVGLAGESGELFF. Here the CDR3 DNA reads TGCGCCAGCAGCCAAGTCGGCCTAGCGGGAGAAAGCGGGGAGCTGTTTTTT.

This clone occurred once. The chain combines TRBV6-1 with TRBJ2-3; 7 bases are shared with TRBD1. After removal of 7 bases from V and 2 bases from J, the junction contained 9 bases not matched to a gene. The CDR3 is 15 residues long. Per the germline V gene, CDR1 is MNHNS and CDR2 is SASEGT. The CDR3 spells CASTRDSFLTDTQYF. CDR3 DNA sequence: TGTGCCAGCACCCGGGACAGCTTTCTCACAGATACGCAGTATTTT.

The V and J genes are TRBV4-1 and TRBJ1-4; D is unresolved. This CDR3 contains 17 residues. Germline V gene lookup returns CDR1 MGHRA and CDR2 YSYEKL. V was shortened by 0 bases and J by 8 bases, with 19 bases between the two germline ends. CDR3 sequence reads: CASSQDHFRGSGEKLFF. CDR3 in DNA: TGCGCCAGCAGCCAAGATCATTTCAGAGGATCCGGCGAAAAACTGTTTTTT.

This chain uses TRBV7-8 with TRBJ1-5; D possibly corresponds to TRBD1 (5 bases). The length of the CDR3 is 17 residues. Per germline, CDR1 SGHVS and CDR2 FQNEAQ. The germline V and J ends were trimmed by 5 bases and 1 base, with 18 bases remaining between them. The CDR3 DNA is TGTGCCAGCAGCCGTAATCCCTCTACAGGCAGCAATCAGCCCCAGCATTTT. It yields the protein CASSRNPSTGSNQPQHF.

The gene calls are TRBV30 and TRBJ1-2; the D gene is possibly TRBD1 (5 bases). The V gene's germline CDR1 is GTSNPN and CDR2 SVGIG (reference sequence). The length of the CDR3 is 14 residues. V dropped 0 bases and J dropped 5 bases, with 13 bases sitting between them. The CDR3 bases are TGTGCCTGGAGTGTGGCCGGGGGAGGTTATGGCTACACCTTC. This translates into CAWSVAGGGYGYTF.